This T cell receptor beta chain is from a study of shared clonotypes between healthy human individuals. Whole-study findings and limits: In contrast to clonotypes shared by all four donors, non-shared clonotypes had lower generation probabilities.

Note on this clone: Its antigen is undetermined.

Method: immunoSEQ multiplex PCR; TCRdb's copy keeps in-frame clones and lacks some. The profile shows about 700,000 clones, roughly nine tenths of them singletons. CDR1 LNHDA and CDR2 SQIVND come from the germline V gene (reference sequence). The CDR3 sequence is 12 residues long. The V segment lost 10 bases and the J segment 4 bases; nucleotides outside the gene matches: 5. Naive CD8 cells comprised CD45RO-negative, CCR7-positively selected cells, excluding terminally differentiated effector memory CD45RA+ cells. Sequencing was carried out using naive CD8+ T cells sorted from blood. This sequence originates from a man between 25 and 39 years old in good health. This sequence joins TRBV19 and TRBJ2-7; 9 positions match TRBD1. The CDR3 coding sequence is TGTGCCACCGACAGGGGGGTTTACGAGCAGTACTTC. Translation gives CATDRGVYEQYF.